This TCR beta chain is drawn from a study of blood T cell repertoires in COVID-19. Study summary: Acute and convalescent COVID-19 samples came from the United States, Italy and Spain. T cells, B-cell-depleted T cells, or PBMCs provided the cDNA or gDNA that served as material.

The sample holds one count of this clone. The CDR3 is 15 amino acids. Looked up from germline, CDR1 is SGHNT and CDR2 is YENEEA. The V and J ends lost 3 bases and 6 bases, in that order; junction bases with no gene match: 4. The repertoire was sequenced with immunoSEQ multiplex PCR; TCRdb's copy has only in-frame clones and lacks some. The data show about 190,000 clones, roughly 80% seen once. The chain joins TRBV11-3 to TRBJ2-1; 11 bases are a match to TRBD2. The material sequenced was peripheral blood. The clonotype was recovered from a woman in her 50s with acute or convalescent COVID-19. The CDR3 spells CASSFGTSGGNEQFF. The CDR3 bases are TGTGCCAGCAGCTTCGGGACTAGCGGAGGCAATGAGCAGTTCTTC.